The 25 T cell receptor beta chains in this list originate from one sample, sequenced in a study of CD8 T cells in ankylosing spondylitis. TCRdb ran MiXCR on the 5' RACE reads and lists one entry per CDR3 protein. The sample gives 350,000 to 450,000 distinct CDR3 sequences, 20% of which show up once; about an eighth is in the top ten. Sequenced sample: blood, either unsorted or a sorted T cell fraction (not recorded which). Every receptor here comes from a male donor with ankylosing spondylitis or in good health (not recorded which).

The CDR3 loop reads CASRQRGRSSYEQYF. CDR3 sequence (DNA): TGTGCCAGCAGGCAGCGGGGGCGAAGCTCCTACGAGCAGTACTTC. The chain employs TRBV5-8 and TRBJ2-7; 8 nucleotides match TRBD2. Germline-derived CDR1 and CDR2 are SGHTS and YDEGEE. CDR3 length equals 15 residues. After removal of 5 bases from V and 0 bases from J, the junction contained 7 bases not matched to a gene.

This clonotype turned up a few times. The chain carries TRBV4-1 and TRBJ2-3; 7 nucleotides align to TRBD1. V dropped 3 bases and J dropped 4; count of bases not matched to a gene: 4. Germline CDR1 is MGHRA and CDR2 is YSYEKL. This CDR3 comprises 14 residues. The CDR3 DNA reads TGCGCCAGCAGCCACATTCAGGGGGCAGATACGCAGTATTTT. This sequence encodes CASSHIQGADTQYF.

This chain connects TRBV3-1 to TRBJ2-1, with D perhaps matching TRBD1 or TRBD2 (5 bases each). This CDR3 region has 18 residues. V gave up 1 base and J gave up 3 bases, with 19 bases separating them. Per germline, CDR1 LGHDT and CDR2 YNNKEL (reference sequence). Written as DNA, the CDR3 is TGTGCCAGCAGCCAAGGGGGCAGGGACGCCGTGTTCTACAATGAGCAGTTCTTC. It yields the protein CASSQGGRDAVFYNEQFF.

The rearrangement links TRBV6-1 to TRBJ2-4, with 8 nucleotides matching TRBD1. The CDR3 spans 13 residues. Germline CDR1 MNHNS, CDR2 SASEGT. Trimming removed 5 bases from V and 5 bases from J; junction bases left unmatched: 2. The CDR3 nucleotides read TGTGCCAGCAGTCAGGGACAGGAAAACATTCAGTACTTC. Translating it yields CASSQGQENIQYF.

V and J are TRBV11-2 and TRBJ2-7; 8 nucleotides agree with TRBD2. Germline CDR1 reads SGHAT; CDR2 reads FQNNGV. The V and J ends lost 5 bases and 6 bases, in that order; junction bases with no gene match: 15. This CDR3 has 16 amino acids. The CDR3 bases are TGTGCCAGCAGCCCCCGTTCAGCGGGGGATCATGGCGAGCAGTACTTC. It is translated as CASSPRSAGDHGEQYF.

This clonotype showed up just a few times. The rearrangement uses TRBV7-9 and TRBJ2-1, with D possibly matching TRBD1 (6 bases). CDR3 length: 14 residues. From germline, CDR1 is SEHNR and CDR2 FQNEAQ (reference sequence). V was clipped by 1 base and J by 12 bases, with 16 bases between them. The CDR3 DNA follows: TGTGCCAGCAGCTTAGAGGGGCGTGGGGGCCTGCAGTTCTTC. It yields the protein CASSLEGRGGLQFF.

This sequence joins TRBV29-1 and TRBJ1-1; D remains ambiguous. This CDR3 contains 12 residues. CDR1 and CDR2 from the germline V gene are SQVTM and ANQGSEA. V was trimmed by 1 base and J by 6 bases, leaving 9 bases between them. CDR3 region: CSVEGLIPEAFF. In DNA, the CDR3 is TGCAGCGTTGAAGGCCTGATCCCTGAAGCTTTCTTT.

V gene TRBV7-9 combines with J gene TRBJ2-2, with D possibly matching TRBD2 (6 bases). CDR1 and CDR2 (germline): SEHNR, FQNEAQ (reference sequence). The germline V and J ends were trimmed by 3 bases and 3 bases, with 11 bases remaining between them. The CDR3 runs 15 residues. The CDR3 coding sequence is TGTGCCAGCAGCTTCCGGGACTTTTACACCGGGGAGCTGTTTTTT. The encoded protein is CASSFRDFYTGELFF. Filled out from reference TRBV7-9 and TRBJ2-2, the complete variable domain reads DTGVSQNPRHKITKRGQNVTFRCDPISEHNRLYWYRQTLGQGPEFLTYFQNEAQLEKSRLLSDRFSAERPKGSFSTLEIQRTEQGDSAMYLCASSFRDFYTGELFFGEGSRLTVL.

The chain couples TRBV29-1 to TRBJ2-3; the D gene is possibly TRBD2 (5 bases). The CDR3 covers 15 residues. Germline lookup yields CDR1 SQVTM and CDR2 ANQGSEA. The germline V and J ends were trimmed by 4 bases and 1 base, with 15 bases remaining between them. The CDR3 loop reads CSVVSAGYGTDTQYF. CDR3 coding DNA: TGCAGCGTTGTTTCTGCGGGTTATGGCACAGATACGCAGTATTTT.

The V and J genes are TRBV20-1 and TRBJ2-7; 9 positions match TRBD2. The ends lost 5 bases at V and 4 bases at J; junction bases unmatched: 9. The CDR3 extends over 14 amino acids. CDR1 is DFQATT, CDR2 SNEGSKA, per germline (reference sequence). The CDR3 region is CSARAGGLPYEQYF. DNA of the CDR3: TGCAGTGCTCGAGCGGGGGGTTTACCATACGAGCAGTACTTC.

This clonotype was observed a single time. The chain links TRBV27 to TRBJ2-5; 11 nucleotides align to TRBD2. Unmatched junction bases numbered 11, after V lost 6 bases and J lost 2 bases. Looked up from germline, CDR1 is MNHEY and CDR2 is SMNVEV (reference sequence). This CDR3 has 17 amino acids. Written as DNA, the CDR3 is TGTGCCAGCAGGAAAGGGGTTAGCGGGGGGGGACAAGAGACCCAGTACTTC. The encoded protein is CASRKGVSGGGQETQYF.

This clonotype was seen more than once but under ten times. This chain links TRBV20-1 with TRBJ1-4; D is unclear. The V gene's germline CDR1 is DFQATT and CDR2 SNEGSKA (reference sequence). The CDR3 covers 15 residues. Deletions cut 4 bases from V and 1 base from J, with 13 bases between. DNA for the CDR3: TGCAGTGCTATTCCGCCCGGGAGAACTAATGAAAAACTGTTTTTT. It codes for CSAIPPGRTNEKLFF.

This clonotype was recorded at least ten times. The rearrangement joins TRBV6-4 to TRBJ1-1; no definite D call. The CDR3 sequence is 13 residues long. Trimming stripped 3 bases from V and 7 bases from J, with 12 bases between. Germline values: CDR1 MRHNA, CDR2 SNTAGT. The CDR3 DNA reads as TGTGCCAGCAGTGAAGGACCTACAGATGAAGCTTTCTTT. The encoded protein is CASSEGPTDEAFF.

This clonotype was counted only a few times. This chain connects TRBV20-1 to TRBJ2-5; D not resolved. The CDR3 spans 14 residues. CDR1 is DFQATT and CDR2 is SNEGSKA in the germline V gene (reference sequence). This CDR3 is CVPNSRGLQETQYF. DNA for the CDR3: TGCGTTCCTAATAGCAGAGGATTACAAGAGACCCAGTACTTC.

The chain is built from TRBV5-5 and TRBJ2-7; no reliable D call. Germline-derived CDR1 and CDR2 are SGHKS and YYEKEE (reference sequence). V was pared by 0 bases and J by 3 bases, with 13 bases between. The CDR3 runs 15 residues. For the CDR3, the DNA is TGTGCCAGCAGCTTGGGGGCCACTCGGATCTACGAGCAGTACTTC. Translation: CASSLGATRIYEQYF.

This clonotype was counted a few times. The chain uses TRBV27 and TRBJ2-3; D remains unclear. V lost 7 bases and J lost 8, with 19 bases in between. This CDR3 has 14 amino acids. The germline V gene encodes CDR1 MNHEY and CDR2 SMNVEV (reference sequence). In DNA, the CDR3 is TGTGCCAGCACTCCGCTTGAACCCTACGGTACGCAGTATTTT. This translates into CASTPLEPYGTQYF.

The rearrangement links TRBV28 to TRBJ2-7, with D perhaps matching TRBD2 (6 bases). V was shortened by 7 bases and J by 5 bases, with 24 bases between the two germline ends. Germline CDR1 MDHEN, CDR2 SYDVKM. This CDR3 is built from 16 residues. CDR3 DNA sequence: TGTGCCAGCAAGTCACCCCAGACTAGGCTCTTAAACGAGCAGTACTTC. Its translation: CASKSPQTRLLNEQYF.

This clonotype has just a few counts. The chain carries TRBV5-1 and TRBJ2-2; D may match TRBD1 or TRBD2 (5 bases each). The CDR3 totals 15 residues. Germline CDR1 reads SGHRS; CDR2 reads YFSETQ. Trimming shortened V by 2 bases and J by 3 bases, and 11 bases separated the two germline ends. CDR3 bases: TGCGCCAGCAGCTTCCGGGACGGTGACACCGGGGAGCTGTTTTTT. Encoded protein: CASSFRDGDTGELFF.

The V gene is TRBV27, the J gene TRBJ1-5; TRBD1 matches at 7 bases. The CDR3 is made up of 14 amino acids. V lost 7 bases to trimming and J lost 2 bases; unmatched junction nucleotides: 5. CDR1 and CDR2 (germline): MNHEY, SMNVEV (reference sequence). The CDR3 DNA is TGTGCCAGCAAAACAGGGGTAGGCAATCAGCCCCAGCATTTT. The encoded protein is CASKTGVGNQPQHF.

In its sample, this clonotype was seen a few times. V and J are TRBV4-1 and TRBJ2-2; D gene unclear. CDR3 length: 14 amino acids. Trimming shortened V by 3 bases and J by 4 bases, and 9 bases separated the two germline ends. Germline V gene data show CDR1 as MGHRA and CDR2 as YSYEKL. The CDR3 DNA reads as TGCGCCAGCAGCCACTCTTCGGCCACCGGGGAGCTGTTTTTT. This sequence encodes CASSHSSATGELFF.

This clonotype was picked up a small number of times. The chain joins TRBV15 to TRBJ2-7; 10 positions agree with TRBD1. CDR3 length equals 16 residues. J lost 5 bases, V lost 3 bases, and 10 bases had no gene match. From germline, CDR1 is LNHNV and CDR2 YYDKDF (reference sequence). The CDR3, as DNA: TGTGCCACCAGCAGTATACCGGGACAGGGGTCCCACGAGCAGTACTTC. It codes for CATSSIPGQGSHEQYF.

This clonotype turned up a few times. This chain links TRBV7-8 with TRBJ2-3; D gene ambiguous. The V and J ends lost 0 bases and 6 bases respectively, with 4 bases between them. Looked up from germline, CDR1 is SGHVS and CDR2 is FQNEAQ. CDR3 length: 12 residues. The CDR3 protein is CASSLADDTQYF. The CDR3 DNA sequence: TGTGCCAGCAGCTTAGCCGATGATACGCAGTATTTT. Full variable domain (rest looked up from reference TRBV7-8 and TRBJ2-3): GAGVSQSPRYKVAKRGQDVALRCDPISGHVSLFWYQQALGQGPEFLTYFQNEAQLDKSGLPSDRFFAERPEGSVSTLKIQRTQQEDSAVYLCASSLADDTQYFGPGTRLTVL.

The V call is TRBV5-5, the J call TRBJ2-1; D is unclear. This CDR3 is 14 amino acids long. Trimming stripped 1 base from V and 2 bases from J, with 7 bases between. Germline assignment: CDR1 SGHKS and CDR2 YYEKEE (reference sequence). The CDR3 DNA reads as TGTGCCAGCAGCTTGCCGCCAGCCTACAATGAGCAGTTCTTC. This sequence encodes CASSLPPAYNEQFF.

The sample holds a few counts of this clonotype. The CDR3: CASSLYEESSYEQYF. DNA for the CDR3: TGTGCCAGCAGTTTATACGAGGAGAGCTCCTACGAGCAGTACTTC. The chain combines TRBV12-3 or TRBV12-4 with TRBJ2-7, with D unresolved. This CDR3 contains 15 residues. The ends were cut back, 2 bases at V and 0 bases at J, with 11 bases in the middle.

This chain joins TRBV14 and TRBJ2-3; 7 bases match TRBD2. J was trimmed by 6 bases and V by 6 bases; bases with no gene match: 6. CDR1 and CDR2 (germline): SGHDN, FVKESK. CDR3 length: 13 amino acids. Here the CDR3 reads CASSQTSFDTQYF. The CDR3 bases are TGTGCCAGCAGTCAGACTAGCTTCGATACGCAGTATTTT.